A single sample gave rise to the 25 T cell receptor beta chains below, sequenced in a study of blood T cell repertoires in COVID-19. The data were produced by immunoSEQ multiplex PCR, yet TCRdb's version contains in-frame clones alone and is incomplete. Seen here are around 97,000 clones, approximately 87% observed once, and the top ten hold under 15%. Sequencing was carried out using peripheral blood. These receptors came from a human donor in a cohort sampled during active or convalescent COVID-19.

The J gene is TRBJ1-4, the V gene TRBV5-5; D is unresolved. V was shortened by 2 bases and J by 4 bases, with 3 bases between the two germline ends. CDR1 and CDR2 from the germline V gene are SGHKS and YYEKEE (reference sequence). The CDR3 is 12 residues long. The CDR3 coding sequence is TGTGCCAGCAGCTTTAGTAATGAAAAACTGTTTTTT. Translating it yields CASSFSNEKLFF.

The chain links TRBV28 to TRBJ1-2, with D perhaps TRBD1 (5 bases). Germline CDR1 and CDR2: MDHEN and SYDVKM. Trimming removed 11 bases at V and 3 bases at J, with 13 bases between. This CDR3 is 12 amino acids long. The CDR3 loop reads CAGAGRHYGYTF. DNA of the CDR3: TGTGCCGGGGCAGGGAGGCACTATGGCTACACCTTC.

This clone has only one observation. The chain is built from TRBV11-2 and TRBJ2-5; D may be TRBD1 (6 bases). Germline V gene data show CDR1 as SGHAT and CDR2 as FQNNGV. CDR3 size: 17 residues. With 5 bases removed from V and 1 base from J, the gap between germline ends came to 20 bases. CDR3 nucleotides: TGTGCCAGCAGCCCCAAATACCAACCGACAGGCCAAGAGACCCAGTACTTC. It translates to CASSPKYQPTGQETQYF.

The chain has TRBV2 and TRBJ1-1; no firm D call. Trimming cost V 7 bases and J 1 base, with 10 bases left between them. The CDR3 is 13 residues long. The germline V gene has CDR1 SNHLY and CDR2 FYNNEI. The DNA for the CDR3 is TGTGCCAGCAACTGGATAGCGAACACTGAAGCTTTCTTT. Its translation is CASNWIANTEAFF.

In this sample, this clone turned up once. The CDR3 nucleotides read TGCGCCAGCAGCCAGATACCCGGACAGGGGTATGGCTACACCTTC. This sequence encodes CASSQIPGQGYGYTF. This chain links TRBV4-1 with TRBJ1-2; 9 bases agree with TRBD1. The CDR3 consists of 15 residues. The germline V gene has CDR1 MGHRA and CDR2 YSYEKL. After removal of 3 bases from V and 5 bases from J, the junction contained 7 bases not matched to a gene.

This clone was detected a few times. Here the CDR3 reads CASSYGLTDSPLHF. In DNA, the CDR3 is TGTGCCAGCAGTTACGGTTTGACCGACTCCCCCCTCCACTTT. The V call is TRBV6-2 or TRBV6-3, the J call TRBJ1-6; D is uncertain. The CDR3 covers 14 residues. Trimming shortened V by 2 bases and J by 13 bases, and 15 bases separated the two germline ends. Germline CDR1 reads MNHEY; CDR2 reads SVGEGT.

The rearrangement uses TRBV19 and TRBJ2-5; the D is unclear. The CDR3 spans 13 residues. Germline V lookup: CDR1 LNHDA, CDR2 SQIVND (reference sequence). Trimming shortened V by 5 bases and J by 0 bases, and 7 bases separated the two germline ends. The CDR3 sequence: CASSATNQETQYF. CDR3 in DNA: TGTGCCAGTAGTGCGACAAACCAAGAGACCCAGTACTTC.

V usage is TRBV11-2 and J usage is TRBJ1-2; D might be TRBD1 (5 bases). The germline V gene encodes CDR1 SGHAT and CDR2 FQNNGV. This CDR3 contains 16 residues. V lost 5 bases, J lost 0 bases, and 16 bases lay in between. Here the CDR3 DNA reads TGTGCCAGCAGCCCGTTCGTGGGGCCATCTAACTATGGCTACACCTTC. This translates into CASSPFVGPSNYGYTF.

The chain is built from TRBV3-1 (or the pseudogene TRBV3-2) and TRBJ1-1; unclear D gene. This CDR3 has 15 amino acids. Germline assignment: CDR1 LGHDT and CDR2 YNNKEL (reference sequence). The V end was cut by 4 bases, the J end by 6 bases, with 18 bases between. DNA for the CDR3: TGTGCCAGCAGCCCAGACCCCGGGTTGGGTTCTGAAGCTTTCTTT. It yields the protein CASSPDPGLGSEAFF.

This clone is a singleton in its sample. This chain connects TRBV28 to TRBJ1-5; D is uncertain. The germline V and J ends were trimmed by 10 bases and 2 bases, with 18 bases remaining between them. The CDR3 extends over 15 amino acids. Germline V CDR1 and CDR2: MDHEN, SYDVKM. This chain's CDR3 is CAISREGVGNQPQHF. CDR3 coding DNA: TGTGCCATTAGCCGGGAGGGCGTTGGCAATCAGCCCCAGCATTTT.

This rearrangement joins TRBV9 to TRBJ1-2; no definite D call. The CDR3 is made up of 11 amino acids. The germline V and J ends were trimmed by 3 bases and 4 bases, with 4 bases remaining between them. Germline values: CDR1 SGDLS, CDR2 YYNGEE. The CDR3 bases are TGTGCCAGCAGCGGTCTCTATGGCTACACCTTC. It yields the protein CASSGLYGYTF.

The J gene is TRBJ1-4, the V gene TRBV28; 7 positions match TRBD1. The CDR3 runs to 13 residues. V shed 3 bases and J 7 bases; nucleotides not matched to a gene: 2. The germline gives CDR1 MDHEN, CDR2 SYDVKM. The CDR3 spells CASSFGTAEKLFF. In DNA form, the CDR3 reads TGTGCCAGCAGTTTCGGGACAGCTGAAAAACTGTTTTTT. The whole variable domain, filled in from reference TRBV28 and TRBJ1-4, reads DVKVTQSSRYLVKRTGEKVFLECVQDMDHENMFWYRQDPGLGLRLIYFSYDVKMKEKGDIPEGYSVSREKKERFSLILESASTNQTSMYLCASSFGTAEKLFFGSGTQLSVL.

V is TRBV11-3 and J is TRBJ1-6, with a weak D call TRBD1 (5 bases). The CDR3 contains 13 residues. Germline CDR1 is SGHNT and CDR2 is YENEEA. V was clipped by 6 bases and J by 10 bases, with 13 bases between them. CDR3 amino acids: CASSQGANSPLHF. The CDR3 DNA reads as TGTGCCAGCAGTCAGGGCGCGAACTCACCCCTCCACTTT.

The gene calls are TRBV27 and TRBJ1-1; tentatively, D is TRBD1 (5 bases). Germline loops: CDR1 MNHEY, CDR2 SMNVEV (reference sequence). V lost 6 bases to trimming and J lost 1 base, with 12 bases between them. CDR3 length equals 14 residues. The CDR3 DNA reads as TGTGCCAGCAGCGTGGGGGGATCGAACACTGAAGCTTTCTTT. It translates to CASSVGGSNTEAFF.

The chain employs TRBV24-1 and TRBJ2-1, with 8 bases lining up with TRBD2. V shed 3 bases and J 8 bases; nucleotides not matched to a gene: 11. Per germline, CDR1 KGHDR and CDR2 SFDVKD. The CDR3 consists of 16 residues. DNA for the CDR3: TGTGCCACCAGTGATCCCGGGTCGGGGGGGCTGGATGAGCAGTTCTTC. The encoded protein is CATSDPGSGGLDEQFF.

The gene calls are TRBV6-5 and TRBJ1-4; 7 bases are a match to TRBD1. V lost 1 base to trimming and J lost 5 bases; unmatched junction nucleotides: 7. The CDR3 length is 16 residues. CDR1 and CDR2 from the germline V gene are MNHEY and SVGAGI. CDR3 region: CASSYYRTGENEKLFF. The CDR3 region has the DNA TGTGCCAGCAGTTACTACCGGACAGGTGAAAATGAAAAACTGTTTTTT.

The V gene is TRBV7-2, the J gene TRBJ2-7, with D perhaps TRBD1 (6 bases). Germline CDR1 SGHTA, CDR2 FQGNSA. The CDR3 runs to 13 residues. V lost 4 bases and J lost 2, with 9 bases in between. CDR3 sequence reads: CASSYRVAYEQYF. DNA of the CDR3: TGTGCCAGCAGCTACAGGGTTGCCTACGAGCAGTACTTC.

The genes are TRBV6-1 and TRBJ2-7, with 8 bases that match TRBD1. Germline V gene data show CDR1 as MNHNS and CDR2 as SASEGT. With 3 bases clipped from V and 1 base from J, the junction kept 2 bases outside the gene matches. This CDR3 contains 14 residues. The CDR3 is CASSDYRGSYEQYF. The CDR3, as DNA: TGTGCCAGCAGTGATTACAGGGGGTCCTACGAGCAGTACTTC.

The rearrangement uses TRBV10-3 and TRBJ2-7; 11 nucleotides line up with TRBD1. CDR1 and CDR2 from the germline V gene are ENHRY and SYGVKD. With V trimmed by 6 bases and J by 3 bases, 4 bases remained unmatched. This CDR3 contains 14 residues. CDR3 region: CAIRPGQGVYEQYF. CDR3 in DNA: TGTGCCATCAGACCGGGACAGGGGGTCTACGAGCAGTACTTC.

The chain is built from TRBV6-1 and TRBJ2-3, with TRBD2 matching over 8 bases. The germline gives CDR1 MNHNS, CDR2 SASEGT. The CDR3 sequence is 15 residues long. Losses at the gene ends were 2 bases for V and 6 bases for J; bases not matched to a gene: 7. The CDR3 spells CASSESGGSSDTQYF. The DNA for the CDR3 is TGTGCCAGCAGTGAATCGGGGGGGTCCTCGGATACGCAGTATTTT.

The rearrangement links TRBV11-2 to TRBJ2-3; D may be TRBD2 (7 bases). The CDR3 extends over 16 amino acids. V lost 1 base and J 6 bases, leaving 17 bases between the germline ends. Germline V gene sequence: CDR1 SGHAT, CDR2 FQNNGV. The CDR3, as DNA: TGTGCCAGCAGCTTAGTTGGTGGGGGGGCGAGGGATACGCAGTATTTT. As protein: CASSLVGGGARDTQYF.

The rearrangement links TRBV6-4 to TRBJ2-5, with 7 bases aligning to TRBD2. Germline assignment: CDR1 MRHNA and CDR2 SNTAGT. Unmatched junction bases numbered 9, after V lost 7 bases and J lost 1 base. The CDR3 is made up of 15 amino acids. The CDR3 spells CASTPWGGIQETQYF. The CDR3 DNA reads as TGTGCCAGCACCCCTTGGGGGGGTATCCAAGAGACCCAGTACTTC.

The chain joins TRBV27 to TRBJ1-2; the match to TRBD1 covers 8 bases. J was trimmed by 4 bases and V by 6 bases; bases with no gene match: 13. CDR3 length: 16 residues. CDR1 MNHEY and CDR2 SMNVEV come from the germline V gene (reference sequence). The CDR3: CASSYRGGQSFYGYTF. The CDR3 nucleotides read TGTGCCAGCAGCTACAGGGGGGGACAGTCGTTCTATGGCTACACCTTC.

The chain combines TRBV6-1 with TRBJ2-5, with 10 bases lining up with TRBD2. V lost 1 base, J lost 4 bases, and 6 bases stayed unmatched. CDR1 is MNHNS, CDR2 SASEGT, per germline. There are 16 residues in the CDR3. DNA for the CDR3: TGTGCCAGCAGTGAAGAAAAGCGGGGGGGCGGAGAGACCCAGTACTTC. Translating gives CASSEEKRGGGETQYF.

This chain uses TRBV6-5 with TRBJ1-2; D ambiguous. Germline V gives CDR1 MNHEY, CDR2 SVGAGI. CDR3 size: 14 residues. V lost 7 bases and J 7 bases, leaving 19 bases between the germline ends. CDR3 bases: TGTGCCAGCACCCCTATCCAGGCCGGAGGTGGCTACACCTTC. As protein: CASTPIQAGGGYTF.